This T cell receptor (beta chain) was obtained from a study of CD8 T cells in Susac syndrome. The CDR3 has 16 amino acids. V was trimmed by 3 bases and J by 5 bases, leaving 19 bases between them. Germline V gene data show CDR1 as SGHDN and CDR2 as FVKESK. It was with random hexamers that about 0.45 to 1 ug RNA was reverse transcribed. A multiplex approach, immunoSEQ multiplex PCR, amplified TCR beta CDR3 across 54 Vbeta and 13 Jbeta. Each CDR3 protein gets one entry after TCRdb re-called the immunoSEQ multiplex PCR reads with MiXCR. The table shows about 300,000 distinct CDR3 sequences, with approximately 90% occurring only once.

The TCR was taken from a human donor with multiple sclerosis. This rearrangement joins TRBV14 to TRBJ2-5, with TRBD1 as a possible D gene (7 bases). The sample comprised CD8+ T cells from PBMCs. CDR3 bases: TGTGCCAGCAGCCACCGACCGCTAGCGACAGGGGAGACCCAGTACTTC. Translation: CASSHRPLATGETQYF. The full variable domain, rest sourced from reference TRBV14 and TRBJ2-5, is EAGVTQFPSHSVIEKGQTVTLRCDPISGHDNLYWYRRVMGKEIKFLLHFVKESKQDESGMPNNRFLAERTGGTYSTLKVQPAELEDSGVYFCASSHRPLATGETQYFGPGTRLLVL.